These T cell receptor beta chains were read from a single sample in a study of blood T cell repertoires in COVID-19. Sequencing was performed with immunoSEQ multiplex PCR; in TCRdb, only in-frame clones are kept and a portion is missing. Among more than 200,000 clones listed, around nine tenths were seen once. The sample taken for sequencing was peripheral blood. The receptors were sampled from a young man with active or convalescent COVID-19. The CDR3 runs from the conserved cysteine through the conserved F or W. Size is stated for part of the rows, as once, few or many counts, or as a class when the clone is expanded.

abundance,j_gene,v_gene,CDR3aa
.,TRBJ1-1,TRBV11-1,CASSSRRGTEAFF
.,TRBJ2-3,TRBV7-2,CASSFSGGADTQYF
once,TRBJ1-1,TRBV29-1,CSVARDTEAFF
.,TRBJ2-1,TRBV19,CASTRTSGANEQFF
.,TRBJ1-5,TRBV9,CASSRDRGQPQHF
.,TRBJ1-1,TRBV3-1/TRBV3-2,CASSQGTGRKTQLGAFF
.,TRBJ1-2,TRBV19,CASSIGAEPGYGYTF
.,TRBJ1-2,TRBV5-6,CASSLRQGLFLDYGYTF
.,TRBJ2-3,TRBV5-1,CASSSLADTDTQYF
.,TRBJ2-7,TRBV5-1,CASSLASLGQGPYEQYF
once,TRBJ1-1,TRBV18,CASSRLGSKVNTEAFF
.,TRBJ2-7,TRBV25-1,CASSEQGHYEQYF
.,TRBJ1-3,TRBV6-5,CASSTGNSGNTIYF
.,TRBJ1-5,TRBV28,CASSPDRGWGNQPQHF
.,TRBJ2-7,TRBV19,CASSRLAGGSYEQYF
.,TRBJ2-7,TRBV11-3,CASSQGLAGEDEQYF
.,TRBJ1-1,TRBV4-2,CASSHTAGFGRTEAFF
.,TRBJ1-2,TRBV21-1,CASSATVSETKDYGYTF
.,TRBJ2-3,TRBV6-2/TRBV6-3,CASSYPADRTQYF
.,TRBJ2-5,TRBV5-6,CASSSYTYQETQYF
.,TRBJ2-1,TRBV5-1,CASSPRVAGANEQFF
.,TRBJ2-1,TRBV27,CASSPSSGEIYNEQFF
.,TRBJ1-2,TRBV27,CASRMTGNYGYTF
.,TRBJ1-6,TRBV7-9,CASSFRTGDSYNSPLHF
few,TRBJ1-1,TRBV7-9,CASSPGRTWTGGTEAFF
.,TRBJ2-7,TRBV12-3/TRBV12-4,CASSLRSSYEQYF
.,TRBJ2-3,TRBV4-1,CASSQAGITDTQYF
.,TRBJ1-2,TRBV9,CASSVGGQGVVGYTF
.,TRBJ1-5,TRBV12-3/TRBV12-4,CASRTGANQPQHF
.,TRBJ2-3,TRBV5-1,CASSLEPGMSTDTQYF
.,TRBJ2-3,TRBV3-1/TRBV3-2,CASSHTSIGVTQYF
.,TRBJ2-1,TRBV5-6,CASTVGRGRNNNEQFF
.,TRBJ1-2,TRBV2,CATGQSPNYGYTF
.,TRBJ1-2,TRBV24-1,CATSDGGLKDGYTF
.,TRBJ1-4,TRBV4-3,CASSQVSDNEKLFF
.,TRBJ1-3,TRBV7-8,CASSLAETHSGNTIYF
.,TRBJ1-2,TRBV6-7,CASSYPRWRESYGYTF
.,TRBJ2-5,TRBV4-3,CASSQVSTVTGTQYF
.,TRBJ2-1,TRBV7-6,CASSLLAESEQFF
.,TRBJ1-2,TRBV3-1/TRBV3-2,CASSQGEGRDYGYTF
.,TRBJ2-3,TRBV27,CASSPQGTGTDTQYF
.,TRBJ2-7,TRBV6-2/TRBV6-3,CASSYRGVGYEQYF
.,TRBJ1-4,TRBV19,CASSATAPNEKLFF
.,TRBJ1-2,TRBV2,CASRAGPSNYGYTF
.,TRBJ1-1,TRBV5-6,CASSTQPGGNTEAFF
.,TRBJ1-1,TRBV29-1,CSVEGTGGDTEAFF
.,TRBJ2-7,TRBV18,CASSPGLTGRGSYEQYF
.,TRBJ1-4,TRBV12-2,CASRSQGPPNEKLFF
.,TRBJ2-7,TRBV10-3,CAISLGQSYEQYF
.,TRBJ2-7,TRBV7-2,CASSFRTGTPYEQYF
.,TRBJ1-1,TRBV3-1/TRBV3-2,CASSRRQGLTEAFF